This T cell receptor beta chain was identified during a study of cytomegalovirus exposure and HLA in healthy donors. This clone was seen a few times. V gave up 6 bases and J gave up 0 bases; unmatched junction bases: 3. The CDR3 totals 14 residues. Germline V gene sequence: CDR1 MGHDK, CDR2 SYGVNS. The protocol was immunoSEQ multiplex PCR, while the TCRdb copy is restricted to in-frame clones and leaves out a portion. The data show roughly 100,000 clones, 85% to 90% seen once. This clonotype was obtained from a woman aged 18-29 years in good health and CMV-seropositive. The sample was PBMCs. The gene calls are TRBV25-1 and TRBJ1-1; 8 nucleotides align to TRBD1. CDR3 nucleotides: TGTGCCAGCAGCGCAGGGGGCTTGAACACTGAAGCTTTCTTT. It codes for CASSAGGLNTEAFF.